Following are 26 T cell receptor beta chains from one sample sequenced in a study of blood T cells in healthy people across ages. A J-beta primer mix and a sample-barcoded 5' primer were used in a second PCR of about 7 to 12 cycles. Using its own MiXCR run on the 5' RACE reads, TCRdb lists one record per CDR3 protein. The sample yields roughly 2 million distinct CDR3 sequences, around half seen once. Material: blood. These receptors all come from a woman in her 40s in good health.

This chain uses TRBV6-2 or TRBV6-3 with TRBJ1-1; a possible D gene is TRBD1 (5 bases). CDR3 length equals 16 residues. Deletions cut 5 bases from V and 0 bases from J, with 16 bases between. Germline CDR1 is MNHEY and CDR2 is SVGEGT. CDR3 in DNA: TGTGCCAGCAGTCCATGGGTGACAGCAATGAACACTGAAGCTTTCTTT. Protein sequence: CASSPWVTAMNTEAFF.

The chain carries TRBV6-2 or TRBV6-3 and TRBJ2-1, with 11 bases aligning to TRBD1. The J call is uncertain, as TRBJ2-7 better fits the DNA end. This CDR3 comprises 14 residues. CDR1 MNHEY and CDR2 SVGEGT come from the germline V gene. CDR3 in amino acids: CASFGTGGGNEQYF. In DNA, the CDR3 is TGTGCCAGCTTTGGGACAGGGGGTGGTAATGAGCAGTACTTC.

The chain has TRBV6-6 and TRBJ2-3; D gene uncertain. The CDR3 has 13 amino acids. Germline V gives CDR1 MNHNY, CDR2 SVGAGI (reference sequence). Trimming took 2 bases from V and 6 from J, leaving 9 bases between them. The CDR3 DNA reads as TGTGCCAGCAGTTACCCCGTCTGGGATACGCAGTATTTT. This translates into CASSYPVWDTQYF.

This clonotype was picked up a small number of times. The V call is TRBV7-2, the J call TRBJ2-1; 9 positions match TRBD1. This CDR3 has 16 amino acids. The germline V gene has CDR1 SGHTA and CDR2 FQGNSA. Trimming removed 5 bases from V and 4 bases from J; junction bases left unmatched: 9. CDR3 region: CASSGLGQGGYNEQFF. CDR3 DNA: TGTGCCAGCAGCGGACTGGGACAGGGAGGATACAATGAGCAGTTCTTC.

J is TRBJ1-2 and V is TRBV12-3 or TRBV12-4; D perhaps matches TRBD1 (5 bases). V gave up 5 bases and J gave up 6 bases, with 16 bases separating them. This CDR3 comprises 14 residues. The CDR3 sequence is CASSPMGGRHGYTF. CDR3 coding DNA: TGTGCCAGCAGTCCCATGGGGGGGAGGCATGGCTACACCTTC.

This sequence joins TRBV6-2 or TRBV6-3 and TRBJ2-1; 11 nucleotides agree with TRBD2. The CDR3 runs 20 residues. The junction had 12 bases not matched to a gene; V was cut back by 2 bases and J by 0 bases. CDR1 and CDR2 from the germline V gene are MNHEY and SVGEGT. CDR3 loop: CASSYVASGGIILSYNEQFF. The CDR3 DNA is TGTGCCAGCAGTTACGTGGCTAGCGGGGGGATAATCCTCTCCTACAATGAGCAGTTCTTC.

This chain connects TRBV6-5 to TRBJ1-4, with 7 positions matching TRBD1. J gave up 9 bases and V 2 bases, and 9 bases lay outside the gene matches. This CDR3 has 15 amino acids. The germline V gene encodes CDR1 MNHEY and CDR2 SVGAGI. This CDR3 reads CASSYTMTGSQKLFF. The CDR3 bases are TGTGCCAGCAGTTACACAATGACAGGGTCCCAAAAACTGTTTTTT.

CDR3 region: CASSLGSSSGGKQFF. Here the CDR3 DNA reads TGTGCCAGCAGCTTAGGTTCGTCTAGCGGGGGGAAGCAGTTCTTC. This sequence joins TRBV7-3 and TRBJ2-1; 11 nucleotides align to TRBD2. Trimming removed 2 bases from V and 11 bases from J; junction bases left unmatched: 8. Looked up from germline, CDR1 is SGHTA and CDR2 is FQGTGA. The CDR3 sequence is 15 residues long.

V usage is TRBV7-2 and J usage is TRBJ2-5; maybe TRBD2 (6 bases). With 8 bases removed from V and 7 bases from J, the gap between germline ends came to 14 bases. Germline lookup yields CDR1 SGHTA and CDR2 FQGNSA. The CDR3 extends over 12 amino acids. As DNA, the CDR3 is TGTGCCAGCCATAGCGGAGTTGGGACCCAGTACTTC. Translating gives CASHSGVGTQYF.

The CDR3, as DNA: TGCAGTGCGACCCGGACGGGCGGCATTCCCTACGAGCAGTACTTC. This codes for CSATRTGGIPYEQYF. The chain is built from TRBV20-1 and TRBJ2-7, with no clear D. V lost 6 bases to trimming and J lost 2 bases, with 20 bases between them. The CDR3 consists of 15 residues. Germline V gives CDR1 DFQATT, CDR2 SNEGSKA (reference sequence).

J is TRBJ2-1 and V is TRBV27, with 10 nucleotides matching TRBD2. In germline, CDR1 is MNHEY, CDR2 SMNVEV (reference sequence). V dropped 2 bases and J dropped 8; count of bases not matched to a gene: 9. CDR3 length: 16 amino acids. CDR3 region: CASSLGASGGGDEQFF. The CDR3, as DNA: TGTGCCAGCAGTTTAGGCGCTAGCGGGGGAGGGGATGAGCAGTTCTTC.

In regard to this clonotype: The germline gene is not matched at one end of the junction; a read error may be the cause. The chain is built from TRBV5-1 and TRBJ2-7; D possibly corresponds to TRBD1 (5 bases). The CDR3 runs 14 residues. CDR1 and CDR2 (germline): SGHRS, YFSETQ. In DNA, the CDR3 is TGCGCCAGCAGCTTCCAGGGAAATTCCTACGGGCAGTACTTC. Translation: CASSFQGNSYGQYF.

The V and J genes are TRBV4-1 and TRBJ1-1, with TRBD1 identical over 8 bases. There are 15 residues in the CDR3. The germline gives CDR1 MGHRA, CDR2 YSYEKL. The V segment lost 9 bases and the J segment 5 bases; nucleotides outside the gene matches: 14. The CDR3 DNA reads TGCGCCAGTTACAGGGGGAAGAGTGTGCGGACTGAAGCTTTCTTT. It translates to CASYRGKSVRTEAFF.

The chain links TRBV6-5 to TRBJ2-1, with TRBD2 matching over 10 bases. The CDR3 is 17 residues long. Germline loops: CDR1 MNHEY, CDR2 SVGAGI. After removal of 1 base from V and 8 bases from J, the junction contained 11 bases not matched to a gene. The CDR3 DNA reads TGTGCCAGCAGTTACTTCCTAGCGGGGGAGGCTAGCGATGAGCAGTTCTTC. It is translated as CASSYFLAGEASDEQFF.

The chain combines TRBV29-1 with TRBJ1-1; the match to TRBD1 covers 8 bases. The V segment lost 4 bases and the J segment 0 bases; nucleotides outside the gene matches: 4. Germline CDR1 and CDR2: SQVTM and ANQGSEA. The CDR3 extends over 14 amino acids. The CDR3 nucleotides are TGCAGCGTTGGGGGGGGACAGGTGAACACTGAAGCTTTCTTT. Residues: CSVGGGQVNTEAFF.

This clonotype was found a few times. The CDR3 region is CASSSITVGYTF. The CDR3 nucleotides read TGTGCCAGCAGCTCTATCACTGTTGGCTACACCTTC. This rearrangement joins TRBV11-2 to TRBJ1-2, with D unclear. The V end lost 4 bases, the J end lost 7 bases, and 10 bases lay between the germline ends. CDR1 is SGHAT and CDR2 is FQNNGV in the germline V gene. This CDR3 has 12 residues.

The chain is built from TRBV20-1 and TRBJ1-5; D gene uncertain. The germline V gene has CDR1 DFQATT and CDR2 SNEGSKA (reference sequence). V shed 1 base and J shed 0 bases, with 7 bases lying between them. The CDR3 has 14 residues. The CDR3 bases are TGCAGTGCTAGAGGGCGTGATAGCAATCAGCCCCAGCATTTT. Translation: CSARGRDSNQPQHF.

This clonotype was seen only a few times. The chain carries TRBV29-1 and TRBJ2-1; 9 nucleotides match TRBD2. After removal of 7 bases from V and 15 bases from J, the junction contained 7 bases not matched to a gene. The CDR3 is 10 amino acids. CDR1 is SQVTM and CDR2 is ANQGSEA in the germline V gene. CDR3 residues: CSALAGVRFF. CDR3 nucleotides: TGCAGCGCCTTAGCGGGGGTCAGGTTCTTC.

This clonotype was seen a handful of times. J is TRBJ2-7 and V is TRBV4-1; 7 bases line up with TRBD1. The germline V gene encodes CDR1 MGHRA and CDR2 YSYEKL. With 1 base clipped from V and 2 bases from J, the junction kept 8 bases outside the gene matches. The CDR3 is 16 residues long. The CDR3 spells CASSQGGDRGAYEQYF. CDR3 nucleotides: TGCGCCAGCAGCCAAGGAGGGGACAGAGGAGCCTACGAGCAGTACTTC.

Only a few counts were recorded for this clonotype. The chain joins TRBV4-2 to TRBJ2-4, with D unclear. The assigned J gene may be wrong: the sequence end matches TRBJ2-5 better. CDR3 length equals 14 residues. Germline CDR1 and CDR2: LGHNA and YNFKEQ. CDR3 DNA: TGTGCCAGCAGCCCGGAACGGATAAAAGAGACCCAGTACTTC. Residues: CASSPERIKETQYF.

The chain joins TRBV9 to TRBJ2-7, with 9 bases matching TRBD1. J lost 7 bases, V lost 0 bases, and 8 bases had no gene match. Germline lookup yields CDR1 SGDLS and CDR2 YYNGEE. CDR3 size: 15 residues. CDR3 loop: CASSVAAWTGAEQYF. The DNA of the CDR3 is TGTGCCAGCAGCGTAGCTGCTTGGACAGGGGCTGAGCAGTACTTC.

This chain uses TRBV6-5 with TRBJ2-5; D call uncertain. The CDR3 consists of 11 residues. Per the germline V gene, CDR1 is MNHEY and CDR2 is SVGAGI. V lost 0 bases to trimming and J lost 13 bases, with 9 bases between them. Here the CDR3 reads CASSYSGFPYF. The CDR3 coding sequence is TGTGCCAGCAGTTACTCAGGGTTCCCGTACTTC.

V and J are TRBV7-6 and TRBJ2-5, with 7 nucleotides matching TRBD2. The germline V gene encodes CDR1 SGHVS and CDR2 FNYEAQ. The CDR3 extends over 16 amino acids. The ends lost 4 bases at V and 5 bases at J; junction bases unmatched: 13. The CDR3 DNA sequence: TGTGCCAGCAGCTCCAGACTAGCCCCGCTGGGGGAGACCCAGTACTTC. Translation: CASSSRLAPLGETQYF.

The rearrangement joins TRBV5-6 to TRBJ1-2, with D unclear. Germline values: CDR1 SGHDT, CDR2 YYEEEE. The CDR3 loop spans 13 amino acids. V was clipped by 3 bases and J by 7 bases, with 13 bases between them. The CDR3 loop is CASSWTDGSGYTF. The CDR3 nucleotides read TGTGCCAGCAGCTGGACGGACGGTAGTGGCTACACCTTC.

The gene calls are TRBV11-2 and TRBJ2-7; D possibly corresponds to TRBD1 (6 bases). The DNA end is a closer match to TRBJ2-5, so the J assignment may be wrong. Germline CDR1 reads SGHAT; CDR2 reads FQNNGV. The CDR3 length is 15 residues. The CDR3 spells CASSLPGQSSGTQYF. Written as DNA, the CDR3 is TGTGCCAGCAGCTTACCGGGACAATCAAGCGGGACCCAGTACTTC.

The rearrangement joins TRBV28 to TRBJ2-5, with a weak D call TRBD2 (7 bases). Trimming left V 10 bases short and J 1 base short, with 13 bases between. This CDR3 contains 13 residues. The V gene's germline CDR1 is MDHEN and CDR2 SYDVKM. The CDR3 is CATGEGRQETQYF. The DNA of the CDR3 is TGTGCCACAGGGGAGGGCCGCCAAGAGACCCAGTACTTC.